Described below is a single T cell receptor beta chain sequence and its context. As yet, its antigen is unknown. The trim removed 4 bases at V and 7 bases at J, leaving 12 bases unmatched. This CDR3 has 16 residues. Germline CDR1 reads LGHDT; CDR2 reads YNNKEL (reference sequence). The second PCR ran roughly 6 to 11 cycles with a sample-barcoded 5' primer and J-beta primers. Tags on each cDNA molecule came from a template-switch adaptor with 12 random nucleotides. TCRdb re-analysed the 5' RACE reads in MiXCR, keeping a single row per CDR3 protein. In the table there are 650,000 to 950,000 distinct CDR3 sequences, roughly 44% of which are singletons. The data derive from a study of blood T cells in healthy people across ages. General study findings and limits: Among long-lived donors, naive CD4+ cells were more numerous and diversity higher than in aged donors.

The clonotype originates from a man aged 55-75 years in good health. This chain connects TRBV3-1 to TRBJ2-1, with 8 bases aligning to TRBD2. Sequenced: blood. This CDR3 reads CASSPRRRGEWNEQFF. CDR3 DNA sequence: TGTGCCAGCAGCCCCCGGCGGCGGGGGGAATGGAATGAGCAGTTCTTC.